The rows below give T cell receptor beta chains drawn from one sample of a study of early T cells in non-severe SARS-CoV-2 infection. From the 5' RACE reads, TCRdb called clonotypes with MiXCR, one entry per CDR3 protein. The table lists 85,000 to 100,000 distinct CDR3 sequences, less than 15% of them singletons, with over 2% in the top ten. Sequencing input: whole blood. The origin of the receptors is an adult who was a healthcare worker with PCR-confirmed SARS-CoV-2 infection or an uninfected control (not recorded which). The CDR3 runs from the conserved cysteine through the conserved F or W. Fields, in order: CDR3 DNA, CDR3 protein, V gene, clone size, J gene, D gene. A D gene is named only where the DNA matches it firmly. The size entry is marked missing in some rows and otherwise reads once, few, many or a size class.

DNA: TGTGCCAGCAGCTCGACAGGGGGCTACGAGCAGTACTTC; CDR3: CASSSTGGYEQYF; V: TRBV7-3; size: many; J: TRBJ2-7; D: TRBD1
DNA: TGTGCCAGCACTAGCGGGGGCCTCTACGAGCAGTACTTC; CDR3: CASTSGGLYEQYF; V: TRBV28; size: many; J: TRBJ2-7; D: TRBD2
DNA: TGCGCCAGCAGCTTGGTCTCGGGGCTCAGGTCCGGGGAGCTGTTTTTT; CDR3: CASSLVSGLRSGELFF; V: TRBV5-1; size: many; J: TRBJ2-2; D: .
DNA: TGTGCCAGCAGCTTCCCGGACAGGGGGAATGAAAAACTGTTTTTT; CDR3: CASSFPDRGNEKLFF; V: TRBV7-8; size: many; J: TRBJ1-4; D: TRBD1
DNA: TGTGCCAGCCGTTGGGGACGGATAACCTCCTACGAGCAGTACTTC; CDR3: CASRWGRITSYEQYF; V: TRBV28; size: .; J: TRBJ2-7; D: .
DNA: TGTGCCAGCGAAAGGACTAGCGGCACTAATGAGCAGTTCTTC; CDR3: CASERTSGTNEQFF; V: TRBV2; size: few; J: TRBJ2-1; D: TRBD2
DNA: TGCAGCGCCCAGGGTGTGGGATACGAGCAGTACTTC; CDR3: CSAQGVGYEQYF; V: TRBV29-1; size: many; J: TRBJ2-7; D: .
DNA: TGTGCCAGCACCGATGACGGGTATAGCAATCAGCCCCAGCATTTT; CDR3: CASTDDGYSNQPQHF; V: TRBV28; size: .; J: TRBJ1-5; D: .
DNA: TGTGCCAGCAGCTTAAGGACGGCTCGGGCAGCAGATACGCAGTATTTT; CDR3: CASSLRTARAADTQYF; V: TRBV7-2; size: many; J: TRBJ2-3; D: .
DNA: TGTGCCAGCTCACCACCCCGGTTTCCCGGAAACACCATATATTTT; CDR3: CASSPPRFPGNTIYF; V: TRBV18; size: few; J: TRBJ1-3; D: .
DNA: TGTGCCAGCAAGGAAGCAGGGCCCCGGGTCACCGGGGAGCTGTTTTTT; CDR3: CASKEAGPRVTGELFF; V: TRBV7-2; size: many; J: TRBJ2-2; D: .